Below are 16 T cell receptor beta chains sequenced from a single sample in a study of CD8 T cells in Susac syndrome. Random hexamers were used to reverse transcribe roughly 0.45 to 1 ug of RNA. One entry per CDR3 protein results from TCRdb running MiXCR on the immunoSEQ multiplex PCR reads. The table includes about 300,000 distinct CDR3 sequences, 70% to 90% detected once. The sample consisted of CD8+ T cells from PBMCs. These receptors all stem from a human donor with multiple sclerosis.

The chain uses TRBV20-1 and TRBJ2-1, with TRBD2 identical over 9 bases. Germline V CDR1 and CDR2: DFQATT, SNEGSKA (reference sequence). Unmatched junction bases numbered 6, after V lost 6 bases and J lost 0 bases. This CDR3 comprises 15 residues. In DNA, the CDR3 is TGCAGTGCCGTTTATAGCGGGAGCTCCTACAATGAGCAGTTCTTC. Its protein is CSAVYSGSSYNEQFF.

This chain uses TRBV7-6 with TRBJ2-7, with 9 nucleotides matching TRBD1. CDR3 length equals 15 residues. The germline V gene has CDR1 SGHVS and CDR2 FNYEAQ. J gave up 5 bases and V 5 bases, and 10 bases lay outside the gene matches. In nucleotides, the CDR3 is TGTGCCAGCAGCCCGAATGGGGGACAGGGCGACGAGCAGTACTTC. It yields the protein CASSPNGGQGDEQYF.

The CDR3 bases are TGCGCCAGCAGCCAAGTATTGCAGGACCCCTTAGAGCAGTACTTC. Translation gives CASSQVLQDPLEQYF. The chain couples TRBV4-3 to TRBJ2-7; unclear D gene. The V gene's germline CDR1 is LGHNA and CDR2 YSLEER. This CDR3 has 15 residues. V was cut by 1 base and J by 7 bases, with 17 bases left in between.

There are a few counts of this clonotype. This chain uses TRBV9 with TRBJ1-1, with 7 bases identical to TRBD1. CDR3 length equals 14 residues. Trimming at V came to 8 bases and at J to 1 base, leaving 8 bases not matched to a gene. Germline V gives CDR1 SGDLS, CDR2 YYNGEE. The DNA for the CDR3 is TGTGCCAGTAGTGCTGGGACAGCGAACACTGAAGCTTTCTTT. Residues: CASSAGTANTEAFF.

V and J are TRBV6-2 or TRBV6-3 and TRBJ2-7; 7 bases align to TRBD2. Germline CDR1 reads MNHEY; CDR2 reads SVGEGT. This CDR3 is built from 15 residues. The trim removed 4 bases at V and 6 bases at J, leaving 12 bases unmatched. CDR3 nucleotide sequence: TGTGCCAGCAGTTTTCGGGAGGACGGATGTTGCGAGCAGTACTTC. It encodes CASSFREDGCCEQYF.

This clonotype is a singleton in its sample. The chain combines TRBV25-1 with TRBJ2-1; 7 nucleotides align to TRBD1. CDR3 length: 15 amino acids. The junction had 3 bases not matched to a gene; V was cut back by 0 bases and J by 4 bases. Looked up from germline, CDR1 is MGHDK and CDR2 is SYGVNS. The CDR3 nucleotides are TGTGCCAGCAGTGAATACGAGACAGGGTACAATGAGCAGTTCTTC. This codes for CASSEYETGYNEQFF.

The chain links TRBV19 to TRBJ2-5; possibly TRBD1 for D (6 bases). Germline V gene data show CDR1 as LNHDA and CDR2 as SQIVND (reference sequence). The CDR3 runs to 14 residues. V shed 6 bases and J shed 4 bases, with 15 bases lying between them. The CDR3 DNA follows: TGTGCCAGTAGACAACAGGGACCCTCAGAGACCCAGTACTTC. It encodes CASRQQGPSETQYF.

The rearrangement joins TRBV11-2 to TRBJ2-1; a possible D gene is TRBD1 (6 bases). This CDR3 is built from 19 residues. With 6 bases removed from V and 0 bases from J, the gap between germline ends came to 24 bases. Germline assignment: CDR1 SGHAT and CDR2 FQNNGV. In nucleotides, the CDR3 is TGTGCCAGCAGTCCCCCGGGGCGGACAGCCGTGAGCTCCTACAATGAGCAGTTCTTC. This sequence encodes CASSPPGRTAVSSYNEQFF.

This sequence joins TRBV7-9 and TRBJ1-1; TRBD1 matches 12 bases. CDR1 is SEHNR, CDR2 FQNEAQ, per germline (reference sequence). The V gene end was trimmed by 5 bases and the J gene end by 1 base; junction bases not matched to a gene: 5. This CDR3 contains 16 residues. CDR3 protein: CASSRGDRGRNTEAFF. The CDR3 DNA is TGTGCCAGCAGCAGAGGGGACAGGGGGCGGAACACTGAAGCTTTCTTT.

The chain recombines TRBV29-1 with TRBJ2-7; a weak D match, TRBD1 (6 bases). The CDR3 extends over 13 amino acids. V was shortened by 6 bases and J by 0 bases, with 12 bases between the two germline ends. Germline CDR1 SQVTM, CDR2 ANQGSEA. The CDR3 region has the DNA TGCAGCGTGCGCGGACAGAGCTCCTACGAGCAGTACTTC. It encodes CSVRGQSSYEQYF.

This rearrangement joins TRBV7-8 to TRBJ2-7, with TRBD2 matching 7 bases. Germline V gives CDR1 SGHVS, CDR2 FQNEAQ. The length of the CDR3 is 14 residues. V trimming: 3 bases; J trimming: 5 bases; junction bases outside the gene matches: 7. Written as DNA, the CDR3 is TGTGCCAGCAGCTTTGGGGGAGGGCCCAACGAGCAGTACTTC. Protein: CASSFGGGPNEQYF.

This clonotype was detected ten times or more. This sequence joins TRBV7-6 and TRBJ1-1; D possibly corresponds to TRBD1 (6 bases). CDR1 and CDR2 (germline): SGHVS, FNYEAQ. CDR3 length equals 13 residues. V dropped 5 bases and J dropped 2 bases, with 9 bases sitting between them. The CDR3, as DNA: TGTGCCAGCAGCCTACAGGGTAACACTGAAGCTTTCTTT. It encodes CASSLQGNTEAFF. Based on the CDR3 plus reference TRBV7-6 and TRBJ1-1, the full variable domain is GAGVSQSPRYKVTKRGQDVALRCDPISGHVSLYWYRQALGQGPEFLTYFNYEAQQDKSGLPNDRFSAERPEGSISTLTIQRTEQRDSAMYRCASSLQGNTEAFFGQGTRLTVV.

The CDR3 bases are TGTGCCAGCAGCGCCCCCCTGGGGGGGCGCACAGATACGCAGTATTTT. It yields the protein CASSAPLGGRTDTQYF. The chain recombines TRBV9 with TRBJ2-3, with TRBD2 as a possible D gene (7 bases). This CDR3 comprises 16 residues. CDR1 is SGDLS, CDR2 YYNGEE, per germline. V dropped 3 bases and J dropped 1 base, with 15 bases sitting between them.

Only one count was recorded for this clonotype. This chain links TRBV3-1 with TRBJ2-1, with D perhaps matching TRBD1 (6 bases). Trimming left V 0 bases short and J 14 bases short, with 8 bases between. Germline CDR1 and CDR2: LGHDT and YNNKEL (reference sequence). The length of the CDR3 is 11 residues. CDR3: CASSQERQEFF. The CDR3 DNA reads TGTGCCAGCAGCCAAGAACGACAGGAGTTCTTC.

The V gene is TRBV4-1, the J gene TRBJ1-1, with TRBD1 as a possible D gene (6 bases). Germline CDR1 reads MGHRA; CDR2 reads YSYEKL. This CDR3 has 16 amino acids. V gave up 4 bases and J gave up 2 bases, with 17 bases separating them. For the CDR3, the DNA is TGCGCCAGCAGCCCCCTTAGGGGCGGGACAAACACTGAAGCTTTCTTT. Protein product: CASSPLRGGTNTEAFF.

V is TRBV6-5 and J is TRBJ2-6; D not certain. The V end was cut by 2 bases, the J end by 0 bases, with 8 bases between. CDR3 length: 16 residues. Germline CDR1 MNHEY, CDR2 SVGAGI. In nucleotides, the CDR3 is TGTGCCAGCAGTTACCAAGGATCCTCTGGGGCCAACGTCCTGACTTTC. Translation gives CASSYQGSSGANVLTF.